The 27 T cell receptor beta chains presented below share a single source sample, sequenced in a study of T cell responses to AZD1222 COVID-19 vaccine (dated by TCRdb to about 2021). This specimen's time point label, interpreted: baseline before first vaccination. Library generation was performed with the immunoSEQ multiplex PCR assay. Not all clones reach the TCRdb copy of this immuneACCESS table, which keeps in-frame sequences only. Checked studies attribute under half of the gap to unresolved V genes and leave the rest unexplained. The sample records 95,000 to 150,000 clones, 85% to 90% of which are singletons. The top ten constitute about 3.1% of the sample. The starting material was peripheral blood, obtained on day 0 of AZD1222 vaccination. All receptors come from an adult in good health.

The chain links TRBV19 to TRBJ2-5; D is perhaps TRBD1 or TRBD2 (5 bases each). V dropped 5 bases and J dropped 3 bases, with 13 bases sitting between them. Germline values: CDR1 LNHDA, CDR2 SQIVND (reference sequence). The CDR3 is 14 amino acids. The CDR3 bases are TGTGCCAGTAGTCCTCTGGGGGTGAAAGAGACCCAGTACTTC. Translating it yields CASSPLGVKETQYF.

This chain joins TRBV10-3 and TRBJ1-1; no clear D. The germline V gene has CDR1 ENHRY and CDR2 SYGVKD. V was clipped by 6 bases and J by 7 bases, with 15 bases between them. The length of the CDR3 is 13 residues. CDR3 region: CAISTQTEGEAFF. The CDR3 coding sequence is TGTGCCATCAGCACCCAGACGGAGGGTGAAGCTTTCTTT.

This clone has just a few counts. The chain recombines TRBV7-2 with TRBJ1-2; 8 bases are shared with TRBD1. The CDR3 length is 13 residues. J gave up 4 bases and V 5 bases, and 3 bases lay outside the gene matches. Germline V gene sequence: CDR1 SGHTA, CDR2 FQGNSA. CDR3: CASSRTGPYGYTF. CDR3 bases: TGTGCCAGCAGCCGGACAGGGCCCTATGGCTACACCTTC.

This clone was counted a single time. This chain joins TRBV6-2 or TRBV6-3 and TRBJ2-7, with D perhaps matching TRBD1 or TRBD2 (6 bases each). V shed 2 bases and J shed 3 bases, with 11 bases lying between them. The length of the CDR3 is 14 residues. The germline V gene has CDR1 MNHEY and CDR2 SVGEGT. The CDR3 here is CASSYGGRGYEQYF. The CDR3 DNA follows: TGTGCCAGCAGTTACGGGGGGCGAGGCTACGAGCAGTACTTC.

V gene TRBV6-5 combines with J gene TRBJ1-5; possibly TRBD1 for D (5 bases). The V and J ends lost 8 bases and 4 bases respectively, with 15 bases between them. The CDR3 is made up of 14 amino acids. Germline V gene sequence: CDR1 MNHEY, CDR2 SVGAGI. DNA of the CDR3: TGTGCCAGCTGCGGGGGAAGACCTAATCAGCCCCAGCATTTT. Its protein is CASCGGRPNQPQHF.

This clone turned up a few times. This sequence joins TRBV5-1 and TRBJ1-2; D unresolved. The CDR3 consists of 14 residues. V lost 4 bases, J lost 4 bases, and 14 bases lay in between. Germline CDR1 is SGHRS and CDR2 is YFSETQ. The chain's CDR3 is CASSQEAFIYGYTF. DNA of the CDR3: TGCGCCAGCAGCCAAGAGGCTTTTATCTATGGCTACACCTTC.

This clone occurred a few times. V gene TRBV11-3 combines with J gene TRBJ2-3, with D maybe TRBD2 (6 bases). Trimming removed 5 bases at V and 2 bases at J, with 14 bases between. Germline V gene data show CDR1 as SGHNT and CDR2 as YENEEA. The CDR3 consists of 15 residues. The CDR3 spells CASSLRRRDTDTQYF. In DNA, the CDR3 is TGTGCCAGCAGCCTGCGACGGAGGGACACAGATACGCAGTATTTT.

This sequence joins TRBV10-3 and TRBJ2-1, with 8 nucleotides matching TRBD1. CDR3 length equals 14 residues. V shed 6 bases, J shed 5 bases, and the junction held 6 bases outside the gene matches. Per germline, CDR1 ENHRY and CDR2 SYGVKD. CDR3 nucleotide sequence: TGTGCCATCAGAGACAGGGGACCAAACAATGAGCAGTTCTTC. Protein product: CAIRDRGPNNEQFF.

J is TRBJ2-1 and V is TRBV27; D might be TRBD2 (5 bases). Germline CDR1 is MNHEY and CDR2 is SMNVEV (reference sequence). The CDR3 consists of 15 residues. Trimming cost V 5 bases and J 2 bases, with 13 bases left between them. CDR3 in amino acids: CASSRGIAAYNEQFF. DNA of the CDR3: TGTGCCAGCAGTCGAGGGATTGCGGCCTACAATGAGCAGTTCTTC.

This sequence joins TRBV19 and TRBJ1-1; D is unclear. Germline CDR1 is LNHDA and CDR2 is SQIVND (reference sequence). With 10 bases removed from V and 0 bases from J, the gap between germline ends came to 12 bases. The CDR3 has 13 residues. The CDR3 reads CATLSRMNTEAFF. The CDR3 DNA reads TGTGCCACCTTAAGTCGTATGAACACTGAAGCTTTCTTT.

The V and J genes are TRBV30 and TRBJ2-3; 8 bases are shared with TRBD2. Germline trimming cut 0 bases from V and 4 bases from J; bases unmatched to any gene: 6. The CDR3 has 15 amino acids. Germline CDR1 reads GTSNPN; CDR2 reads SVGIG (reference sequence). CDR3 DNA: TGTGCCTGGAGTGTGAAAGCGGGAGTATCAGATACGCAGTATTTT. Translating gives CAWSVKAGVSDTQYF.

The chain uses TRBV7-9 and TRBJ2-7, with 8 bases identical to TRBD2. Trimming took 1 base from V and 2 from J; bases not matched to a gene: 7. This CDR3 has 16 residues. CDR1 and CDR2 from the germline V gene are SEHNR and FQNEAQ (reference sequence). The CDR3 DNA is TGTGCCAGCAGCTTAGACGGGGGGGCTTCGCCCTACGAGCAGTACTTC. This translates into CASSLDGGASPYEQYF.

The genes are TRBV9 and TRBJ1-3; the D gene is possibly TRBD1 (6 bases). From germline, CDR1 is SGDLS and CDR2 YYNGEE. This CDR3 has 16 residues. Trimming left V 7 bases short and J 4 bases short, with 21 bases between. The DNA of the CDR3 is TGTGCCAGCGGACCCTTCGGGGGGGCGCAAGGAAACACCATATATTTT. It codes for CASGPFGGAQGNTIYF.

This clone was seen more than once but under ten times. Other DNA sequences of this sample code for an identical CDR3. The genes are TRBV30 and TRBJ2-3, with a tentative D call TRBD2 (5 bases). The CDR3 contains 14 residues. CDR1 and CDR2 from the germline V gene are GTSNPN and SVGIG (reference sequence). V was shortened by 0 bases and J by 4 bases, with 11 bases between the two germline ends. CDR3 bases: TGTGCCTGGAGTGTACTAGGACGCGCAGATACGCAGTATTTT. Residues: CAWSVLGRADTQYF.

The V gene is TRBV28, the J gene TRBJ1-1; 8 bases agree with TRBD1. The CDR3 runs to 13 residues. Germline V gene sequence: CDR1 MDHEN, CDR2 SYDVKM. Trimming took 5 bases from V and 5 from J; bases not matched to a gene: 4. The CDR3 is CASSDRGKTEAFF. In DNA form, the CDR3 reads TGTGCCAGCAGTGACAGGGGAAAAACTGAAGCTTTCTTT.

J is TRBJ2-7 and V is TRBV13, with no clear D. This CDR3 has 14 amino acids. The germline V gene has CDR1 PRHDT and CDR2 FYEKMQ (reference sequence). The V end lost 1 base, the J end lost 4 bases, and 11 bases lay between the germline ends. CDR3 sequence (DNA): TGTGCCAGCAGCTTAGCATTGGTCAGATACGAGCAGTACTTC. This translates into CASSLALVRYEQYF.

The CDR3 reads CASSFGTTGELFF. DNA for the CDR3: TGTGCCAGCAGTTTCGGGACCACCGGGGAGCTGTTTTTT. V gene TRBV28 combines with J gene TRBJ2-2; D tentatively reads TRBD1 or TRBD2 (5 bases each). With 3 bases removed from V and 4 bases from J, the gap between germline ends came to 6 bases. The CDR3 is 13 residues long. Germline CDR1 and CDR2: MDHEN and SYDVKM.

V usage is TRBV20-1 and J usage is TRBJ2-1; TRBD1 or TRBD2 may be the D gene (5 bases each). The CDR3 consists of 14 residues. Germline CDR1 and CDR2: DFQATT and SNEGSKA (reference sequence). Deletions cut 3 bases from V and 4 bases from J, with 13 bases between. Here the CDR3 reads CSASGGLGYNEQFF. The DNA for the CDR3 is TGCAGTGCTAGTGGGGGATTGGGGTACAATGAGCAGTTCTTC.

V is TRBV21-1 and J is TRBJ2-7; the table calls TRBD2, which could not be checked here. TRBV21-1 is a known pseudogene. The CDR3 is made up of 17 amino acids. CDR3 in DNA: TGTGCCAGCAGCAAAGATAGGCGGGGGTCTTCTCTCGACGAGCAGTACTTC. Translated: CASSKDRRGSSLDEQYF.

The V and J genes are TRBV5-4 and TRBJ2-1; D is perhaps TRBD2 (5 bases). Trimming cost V 0 bases and J 6 bases, with 10 bases left between them. The CDR3 covers 14 residues. Germline lookup yields CDR1 SGHNT and CDR2 YYREEE (reference sequence). CDR3 nucleotides: TGTGCCAGCAGCTTGGTAGTAGCGCGCAATGAGCAGTTCTTC. Residues: CASSLVVARNEQFF.

In this sample, this clone turned up once. The gene calls are TRBV18 and TRBJ2-7; the match to TRBD2 covers 8 bases. CDR1 and CDR2 (germline): KGHSH, LQKENI. The CDR3 sequence is 16 residues long. V lost 6 bases and J lost 2; bases outside the gene matches: 12. The CDR3 region is CASSPGGASGPYEQYF. The CDR3 nucleotides read TGTGCCAGCTCCCCGGGGGGGGCTAGCGGGCCCTACGAGCAGTACTTC.

The CDR3 DNA sequence: TGTGCCAGCAGTTTCCAGGTAGTCGGATACAATGAGCAGTTCTTC. As protein: CASSFQVVGYNEQFF. The chain is built from TRBV6-7 and TRBJ2-1, with D uncertain. TRBV6-7 is labeled an ORF, and its function is uncertain. The V and J ends lost 4 bases and 4 bases respectively, with 14 bases between them. This CDR3 is built from 15 residues.

CDR3 residues: CASSPGQGEETQYF. The CDR3 nucleotides read TGTGCCAGCAGCCCGGGACAGGGAGAAGAGACCCAGTACTTC. J is TRBJ2-5 and V is TRBV27, with 9 bases matching TRBD1. Germline CDR1 MNHEY, CDR2 SMNVEV (reference sequence). The ends lost 6 bases at V and 3 bases at J; junction bases unmatched: 5. This CDR3 is 14 amino acids long.

This clone was seen just once. The chain is built from TRBV5-1 and TRBJ1-1; D gene uncertain. Germline CDR1 SGHRS, CDR2 YFSETQ. This CDR3 is built from 13 residues. V lost 4 bases and J lost 3, with 10 bases in between. CDR3 DNA sequence: TGCGCCAGCAGCCTCGCAATGGACACTGAAGCTTTCTTT. This gives the protein CASSLAMDTEAFF.

This sequence joins TRBV3-1 (or the pseudogene TRBV3-2) and TRBJ1-6; D is uncertain. CDR1 and CDR2 (germline): LGHDT, YNNKEL (reference sequence). V was pared by 4 bases and J by 4 bases, with 20 bases between. CDR3 length: 18 residues. The CDR3 protein is CASSPHLSLDPYNSPLHF. The CDR3 region has the DNA TGTGCCAGCAGCCCCCACCTCTCCTTGGACCCTTATAATTCACCCCTCCACTTT.

The genes are TRBV4-1 and TRBJ2-5; a weak D match, TRBD2 (6 bases). The CDR3 extends over 11 amino acids. The V gene lost 3 bases and the J gene lost 8 bases, with 7 bases spanning the gap. Germline CDR1 MGHRA, CDR2 YSYEKL. In nucleotides, the CDR3 is TGCGCCAGCAGCCACGGGGGTACCCAGTACTTC. Its translation is CASSHGGTQYF.

The chain joins TRBV28 to TRBJ1-2; D may be TRBD1 (5 bases). Germline loops: CDR1 MDHEN, CDR2 SYDVKM. V lost 6 bases, J lost 0 bases, and 14 bases lay in between. The CDR3 runs 15 residues. CDR3 nucleotide sequence: TGTGCCAGCAGCCTCGGCGGGGCGGCTAACTATGGCTACACCTTC. It specifies CASSLGGAANYGYTF.